The 24 T cell receptor beta chains given below trace back to one sample, sequenced in a study of regulatory T cells in long-lasting Graves disease. Time point meaning: newly diagnosed GD, antithyroid drugs for less than 3 months. Scientists built the TCR library using RNA that was extracted from PBMCs. Library construction for TCR beta used iRepertoire HTBI primers and Arm-PCR of CDR3 regions. TCRdb called the multiplex PCR reads again in MiXCR, with one record for every CDR3 protein. This sample has more than 450,000 distinct CDR3 sequences, with more than 10% found just once. The sample was also reused in another study, on T cells in Graves' hyperthyroidism and ophthalmopathy.

Sequencing used peripheral blood mononuclear cells (PBMCs), obtained at new diagnosis, from a patient treated with antithyroid drugs. The receptors come from a woman in her 30s with Graves disease.

The rearrangement uses TRBV18 and TRBJ2-1; D gene uncertain. The CDR3 contains 15 residues. Germline-derived CDR1 and CDR2 are KGHSH and LQKENI. Trimming pared 0 bases from V and 6 bases from J, leaving 12 bases between. The CDR3 is CASSPPGTDRNEQFF. The CDR3 region has the DNA TGTGCCAGCTCACCACCGGGAACGGATCGCAATGAGCAGTTCTTC.

This clonotype was seen many times. The rearrangement links TRBV12-3 or TRBV12-4 to TRBJ1-5; 7 bases line up with TRBD1. This CDR3 comprises 14 residues. The J segment lost 2 bases and the V segment lost 5 bases, leaving 3 bases of the junction unmatched. The chain's CDR3 is CASSDRAGNQPQHF. As DNA, the CDR3 is TGTGCCAGCAGTGACAGGGCTGGCAATCAGCCCCAGCATTTT.

This clonotype was observed many times. The chain has TRBV30 and TRBJ1-5, with TRBD1 as a possible D gene (5 bases). The CDR3 is made up of 14 amino acids. V lost 0 bases, J lost 7 bases, and 13 bases lay in between. Per germline, CDR1 GTSNPN and CDR2 SVGIG (reference sequence). CDR3: CAWSVGTATQPQHF. The CDR3 DNA reads TGTGCCTGGAGTGTGGGGACTGCCACCCAGCCCCAGCATTTT.

This clonotype was observed at least ten times. A read error may account for a junction end that differs from germline. The chain is built from TRBV30 and TRBJ2-7; the match to TRBD2 covers 8 bases. Germline CDR1 is GTSNPN and CDR2 is SVGIG (reference sequence). This CDR3 has 14 residues. The CDR3: CAWTSGTRSSEQYF. CDR3 bases: TGTGCCTGGACTTCCGGGACTAGATCCTCCGAGCAGTACTTC. Supplemented by reference TRBV30 and TRBJ2-7, the full variable domain reads SQTIHQWPATLVQPVGSPLSLECTVEGTSNPNLYWYRQAAGRGLQLLFYSVGIGQISSEVPQNLSASRPQDRQFILSSKKLLLSDSGFYLCAWTSGTRSSEQYFGPGTRLTVT.

This clonotype was counted ten times or more. The chain has TRBV12-3 or TRBV12-4 and TRBJ1-2, with 7 nucleotides matching TRBD1. The J segment lost 7 bases and the V segment lost 6 bases, leaving 11 bases of the junction unmatched. The CDR3 contains 14 residues. CDR3 in DNA: TGTGCCAGCAGCCCAGGGACAGTTAGAGGTGGCTACACCTTC. Amino acid sequence: CASSPGTVRGGYTF.

This clonotype was found many times. The rearrangement uses TRBV6-1 and TRBJ2-7, with 14 positions matching TRBD2. The CDR3 totals 15 residues. Germline V gives CDR1 MNHNS, CDR2 SASEGT. Unmatched junction bases numbered 10, after V lost 6 bases and J lost 9 bases. CDR3 DNA sequence: TGTGCCAGCAGCCCAGGGACTAGCGGGAGTGTCCGGCAGTACTTC. Its protein is CASSPGTSGSVRQYF.

This clonotype has ten or more counts. The rearrangement joins TRBV6-2 or TRBV6-3 to TRBJ2-7; either TRBD1 or TRBD2 may supply D (5 bases each). There are 15 residues in the CDR3. Germline lookup yields CDR1 MNHEY and CDR2 SVGEGT. V lost 5 bases and J lost 0, with 14 bases in between. The CDR3 DNA follows: TGTGCCAGCAGTGAGGGGCAGATCTACTCCTACGAGCAGTACTTC. It encodes CASSEGQIYSYEQYF.

There are many counts of this clonotype. This sequence joins TRBV20-1 and TRBJ2-7; TRBD2 might be the D (5 bases). CDR1 DFQATT and CDR2 SNEGSKA come from the germline V gene (reference sequence). Trimming removed 2 bases from V and 2 bases from J, with 13 bases in between. The CDR3 loop spans 14 amino acids. The CDR3: CSARPEDSTYEQYF. CDR3 in DNA: TGCAGTGCTAGACCCGAGGACTCTACCTACGAGCAGTACTTC.

This clonotype was detected ten times or more. The chain is built from TRBV2 and TRBJ1-2; D might be TRBD1 (5 bases). This CDR3 contains 13 residues. Per the germline V gene, CDR1 is SNHLY and CDR2 is FYNNEI. Trimming stripped 6 bases from V and 4 bases from J, with 12 bases between. The CDR3 DNA reads as TGTGCCAGCAGCCGGGACGGATTCTATGGCTACACCTTC. This gives the protein CASSRDGFYGYTF.

The table lists this clonotype with a few counts. One end of the junction varies from germline; a read error may be responsible. The CDR3 coding sequence is TGTGCCAACAGCGTAACCGGGACTAGGGGCAATGAGCAGTTCTTC. Encoded protein: CANSVTGTRGNEQFF. The chain is built from TRBV13 and TRBJ2-1; 8 bases agree with TRBD2. Germline assignment: CDR1 PRHDT and CDR2 FYEKMQ (reference sequence). The CDR3 is 15 amino acids.

This clonotype has a handful of counts. The rearrangement links TRBV28 to TRBJ1-1; D is undetermined. V gave up 5 bases and J gave up 3 bases, with 13 bases separating them. The germline gives CDR1 MDHEN, CDR2 SYDVKM. The CDR3 has 14 amino acids. The CDR3 is CASSPARPDTEAFF. The CDR3 bases are TGTGCCAGCAGTCCGGCAAGGCCGGACACTGAAGCTTTCTTT.

This clonotype has ten or more counts. The rearrangement uses TRBV20-1 and TRBJ1-1; D might be TRBD1 (5 bases). V was cut by 0 bases and J by 4 bases, with 18 bases left in between. This CDR3 has 16 amino acids. Germline CDR1 reads DFQATT; CDR2 reads SNEGSKA (reference sequence). The CDR3 region has the DNA TGCAGTGCTAGAGATCCGCGCCAGGGTAGTTTCACTGAAGCTTTCTTT. Protein sequence: CSARDPRQGSFTEAFF.

This clonotype was seen repeatedly, ten times or more. The V and J genes are TRBV12-3 or TRBV12-4 and TRBJ1-2; tentatively, D is TRBD1 (6 bases). The CDR3 length is 13 residues. V was trimmed by 5 bases and J by 4 bases, leaving 11 bases between them. The chain's CDR3 is CASSGQSSYGYTF. CDR3 DNA sequence: TGTGCCAGCAGTGGACAGAGCAGCTATGGCTACACCTTC.

This clonotype was observed at least ten times. The chain has TRBV28 and TRBJ1-4; D gene ambiguous. Germline-derived CDR1 and CDR2 are MDHEN and SYDVKM. V was clipped by 6 bases and J by 4 bases, with 15 bases between them. The CDR3 consists of 15 residues. DNA for the CDR3: TGTGCCAGCAGCCAGCAAGGGAGTTTTAATGAAAAACTGTTTTTT. Protein: CASSQQGSFNEKLFF.

This clonotype showed up many times. The chain joins TRBV4-1 to TRBJ2-1; D not certain. Trimming removed 0 bases at V and 8 bases at J, with 8 bases between. Germline lookup yields CDR1 MGHRA and CDR2 YSYEKL. This CDR3 spans 13 amino acids. CDR3: CASSQEKGYEQFF. The DNA of the CDR3 is TGCGCCAGCAGCCAAGAGAAGGGCTATGAGCAGTTCTTC.

To note about this clonotype: One end of the junction does not line up with germline, which may come from a read error. The V gene is TRBV3-1, the J gene TRBJ1-3; TRBD1 might be the D (6 bases). The CDR3 runs to 14 residues. Germline values: CDR1 LGHDT, CDR2 YNNKEL (reference sequence). This chain's CDR3 is CAGSQRGSGNTIYF. As DNA, the CDR3 is TGTGCCGGCAGCCAAAGGGGGTCTGGAAACACCATATATTTT.

This clonotype was seen repeatedly, ten times or more. This chain connects TRBV20-1 to TRBJ2-3, with D hard to call. This CDR3 contains 13 residues. Trimming pared 5 bases from V and 3 bases from J, leaving 12 bases between. Germline V gives CDR1 DFQATT, CDR2 SNEGSKA (reference sequence). The CDR3 DNA sequence: TGCAGTGCTCTCCTTTATAGAACAGATACGCAGTATTTT. It translates to CSALLYRTDTQYF.

This clonotype was counted at least ten times. The chain employs TRBV7-2 and TRBJ1-6, with a tentative D call TRBD1 (5 bases). V lost 3 bases, J lost 7 bases, and 10 bases lay in between. Germline V gives CDR1 SGHTA, CDR2 FQGNSA. The CDR3 is 14 amino acids. This chain's CDR3 is CASSLRQGNSPLHF. The DNA of the CDR3 is TGTGCCAGCAGCTTGCGCCAGGGAAATTCACCCCTCCACTTT.

In this sample, this clonotype turned up many times. The chain combines TRBV11-3 with TRBJ1-1; 7 positions agree with TRBD1. The germline V gene encodes CDR1 SGHNT and CDR2 YENEEA. V gave up 5 bases and J gave up 4 bases; unmatched junction bases: 7. CDR3 length: 14 residues. Here the CDR3 reads CASSPGQAFTEAFF. The CDR3 DNA reads TGTGCCAGCAGCCCCGGACAGGCCTTCACTGAAGCTTTCTTT.

Many counts were recorded for this clonotype. V and J are TRBV27 and TRBJ2-3; D tentatively reads TRBD1 or TRBD2 (5 bases each). This CDR3 has 17 residues. The germline V gene encodes CDR1 MNHEY and CDR2 SMNVEV (reference sequence). V was cut by 2 bases and J by 2 bases, with 17 bases left in between. The CDR3 DNA reads as TGTGCCAGCAGTTTACGTTCGGGGTCAGGGATCACAGATACGCAGTATTTT. Protein: CASSLRSGSGITDTQYF.

In this sample, this clonotype turned up many times. This chain uses TRBV12-3 or TRBV12-4 with TRBJ2-2, with D possibly matching TRBD1 (5 bases). The V gene lost 3 bases and the J gene lost 1 base, with 15 bases spanning the gap. This CDR3 has 17 residues. The CDR3 sequence: CASSFAGDSQNTGELFF. CDR3 nucleotides: TGTGCCAGCAGTTTCGCCGGAGACAGTCAGAACACCGGGGAGCTGTTTTTT.

The sample holds many counts of this clonotype. The chain links TRBV5-6 to TRBJ2-7; the D is unclear. The CDR3 spans 12 residues. Germline CDR1 reads SGHDT; CDR2 reads YYEEEE. Trimming took off 3 bases at V and 6 bases at J, with 10 bases between the two ends. CDR3 residues: CASSSVYGEQYF. DNA for the CDR3: TGTGCCAGCAGCTCGGTATACGGCGAGCAGTACTTC.

This clonotype occurred many times. This chain links TRBV11-3 with TRBJ2-3, with 7 bases identical to TRBD1. This CDR3 has 15 residues. The trim removed 2 bases at V and 2 bases at J, leaving 4 bases unmatched. Germline-derived CDR1 and CDR2 are SGHNT and YENEEA. The CDR3 DNA is TGTGCCAGCAGCTTAAACAGGGGACACACAGATACGCAGTATTTT. Residues: CASSLNRGHTDTQYF.

The V gene is TRBV5-6, the J gene TRBJ1-2, with TRBD1 matching over 8 bases. The germline V gene has CDR1 SGHDT and CDR2 YYEEEE. Unmatched junction bases numbered 8, after V lost 5 bases and J lost 5 bases. The CDR3 is 14 residues long. The CDR3, as DNA: TGTGCCAGCAGTAAGACAGGGGTCAATTATGGCTACACCTTC. It codes for CASSKTGVNYGYTF.